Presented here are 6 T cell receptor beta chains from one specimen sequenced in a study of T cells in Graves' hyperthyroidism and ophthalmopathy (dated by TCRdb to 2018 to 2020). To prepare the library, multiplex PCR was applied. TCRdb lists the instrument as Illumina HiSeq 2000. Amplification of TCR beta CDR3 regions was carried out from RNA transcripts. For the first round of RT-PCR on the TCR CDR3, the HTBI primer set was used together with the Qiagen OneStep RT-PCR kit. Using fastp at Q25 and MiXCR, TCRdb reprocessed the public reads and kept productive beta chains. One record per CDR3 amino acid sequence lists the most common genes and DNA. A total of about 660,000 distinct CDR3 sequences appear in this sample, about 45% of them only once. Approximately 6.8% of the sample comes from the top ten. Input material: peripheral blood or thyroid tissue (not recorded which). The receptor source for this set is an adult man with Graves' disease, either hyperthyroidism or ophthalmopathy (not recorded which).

The CDR3 here is CASSSRLAVNTGELFF. The CDR3 DNA reads TGTGCCAGCAGCTCCAGACTAGCGGTAAACACCGGGGAGCTGTTTTTT. V is TRBV9 and J is TRBJ2-2; 9 bases are a match to TRBD2. CDR1 and CDR2 from the germline V gene are SGDLS and YYNGEE. This CDR3 is built from 16 residues. J lost 2 bases, V lost 4 bases, and 6 bases had no gene match.

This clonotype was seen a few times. The CDR3 bases are TGTGCCAGCAGCCCGGGGGAGGGACAGGGGGCCGGGGCCAACGTCCTGACTTTC. It encodes CASSPGEGQGAGANVLTF. The V and J genes are TRBV7-9 and TRBJ2-6; TRBD1 matches 12 bases. CDR3 length: 18 residues. Per the germline V gene, CDR1 is SEHNR and CDR2 is FQNEAQ (reference sequence). Unmatched junction bases numbered 9, after V lost 5 bases and J lost 4 bases.

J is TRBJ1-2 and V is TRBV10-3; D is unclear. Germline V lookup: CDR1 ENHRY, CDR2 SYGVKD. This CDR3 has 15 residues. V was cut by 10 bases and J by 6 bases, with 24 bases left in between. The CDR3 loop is CASSFKGYGANGYTF. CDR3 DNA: TGTGCCAGCAGCTTTAAGGGATATGGTGCCAATGGCTACACCTTC.

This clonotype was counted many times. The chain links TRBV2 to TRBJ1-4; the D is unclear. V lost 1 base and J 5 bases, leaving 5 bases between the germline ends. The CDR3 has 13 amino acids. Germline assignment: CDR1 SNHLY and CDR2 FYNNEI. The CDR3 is CASSEEGNEKLFF. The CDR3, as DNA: TGTGCCAGCAGTGAAGAAGGGAATGAAAAACTGTTTTTT.

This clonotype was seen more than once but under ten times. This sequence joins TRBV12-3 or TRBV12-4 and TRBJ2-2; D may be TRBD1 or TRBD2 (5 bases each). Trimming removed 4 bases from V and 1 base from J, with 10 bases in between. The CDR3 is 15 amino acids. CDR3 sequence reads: CASSSRGVNTGELFF. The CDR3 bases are TGTGCCAGCAGTTCGAGAGGGGTGAACACCGGGGAGCTGTTTTTT.

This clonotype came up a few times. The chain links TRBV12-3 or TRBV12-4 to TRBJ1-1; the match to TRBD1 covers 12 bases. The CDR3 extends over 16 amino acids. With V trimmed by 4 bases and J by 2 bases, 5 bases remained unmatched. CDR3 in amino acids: CASSWGTGGANTEAFF. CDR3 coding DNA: TGTGCCAGCAGTTGGGGGACAGGGGGCGCAAACACTGAAGCTTTCTTT.